The rows below give T cell receptor beta chains drawn from one sample of a study of blood T cell repertoires in COVID-19. The assay was immunoSEQ multiplex PCR, and TCRdb's table has in-frame clones only and misses some. The table has about 47,000 clones, approximately 78% seen once; the top ten hold about 14%. Sequencing input: peripheral blood. The receptors were sampled from a human donor with acute or convalescent COVID-19. The donor label of this sample is uncertain. Both conserved end residues are part of each CDR3. D genes are given only for firm matches. Some rows mark clone size as missing; the rest say once, few, many or name a class of expanded clone.

TRBD1 | TRBJ2-6 | TRBV19 | - | CASSNPGTAVHSGANVLTF | TGTGCCAGTAGTAATCCCGGGACAGCAGTTCACTCTGGGGCCAACGTCCTGACTTTC
- | TRBJ2-7 | TRBV11-3 | - | CASSLGRGCDEQYF | TGTGCCAGCAGCCTCGGACGGGGATGCGACGAGCAGTACTTC
TRBD2 | TRBJ2-7 | TRBV7-3 | - | CASTPGGPKPVYEQYF | TGTGCCAGCACCCCGGGGGGGCCAAAACCGGTGTACGAGCAGTACTTC
- | TRBJ1-2 | TRBV15 | - | CATTTRGRGYTF | TGTGCCACCACCACCCGGGGTCGTGGCTACACCTTC
- | TRBJ2-7 | TRBV19 | - | CASSPQDSEWYEQYF | TGTGCCAGTAGTCCCCAGGACTCGGAGTGGTACGAGCAGTACTTC
- | TRBJ2-7 | TRBV27 | - | CASRNTFYEQYF | TGTGCCAGCAGGAACACCTTCTACGAGCAGTACTTC
- | TRBJ1-3 | TRBV11-3 | - | CASSTPRWGGSSGNTIYF | TGTGCCAGCAGCACACCCCGATGGGGAGGGAGCTCTGGAAACACCATATATTTT
TRBD1 | TRBJ1-2 | TRBV29-1 | - | CSVGDRDGGYTF | TGCAGCGTGGGAGACAGGGATGGTGGCTACACCTTC
TRBD1 | TRBJ1-1 | TRBV27 | - | CASSFGAGGFTEAFF | TGTGCCAGCAGTTTTGGAGCAGGGGGTTTTACTGAAGCTTTCTTT
- | TRBJ2-1 | TRBV19 | - | CASSIGNLYNEQFF | TGTGCCAGTAGTATCGGGAACCTCTACAATGAGCAGTTCTTC
- | TRBJ1-5 | TRBV5-1 | few | CASSLGGSNQPQHF | TGCGCCAGCAGCTTAGGGGGTAGCAATCAGCCCCAGCATTTT
- | TRBJ2-1 | TRBV7-2 | - | CASSLDGGSNEQFF | TGTGCCAGCAGCTTAGATGGGGGGTCCAATGAGCAGTTCTTC
TRBD1 | TRBJ1-1 | TRBV7-9 | few | CATDRGLNTEAFF | TGTGCCACGGACAGGGGCCTCAACACTGAAGCTTTCTTT
TRBD2 | TRBJ2-2 | TRBV30 | - | CAWRPGLDVGELFF | TGTGCCTGGCGGCCGGGACTAGATGTCGGGGAGCTGTTTTTT
TRBD1 | TRBJ1-2 | TRBV12-3/TRBV12-4 | few | CASSFTGGGYTF | TGTGCCAGCAGTTTTACAGGGGGTGGCTACACCTTC
TRBD1 | TRBJ1-4 | TRBV28 | - | CASTDRGREKLFF | TGTGCCAGCACCGACAGGGGTCGGGAAAAACTGTTTTTT
TRBD2 | TRBJ2-7 | TRBV6-5 | few | CASSYSGGFSYYEQYF | TGTGCCAGCAGTTACTCGGGGGGGTTCTCCTACTACGAGCAGTACTTC
TRBD2 | TRBJ2-1 | TRBV7-2 | - | CASSFGLADEQFF | TGTGCCAGCAGCTTCGGACTAGCCGATGAGCAGTTCTTC
- | TRBJ1-4 | TRBV7-2 | - | CASSLMGAGEKLFF | TGTGCCAGCAGCTTAATGGGGGCGGGTGAAAAACTGTTTTTT
- | TRBJ2-3 | TRBV30 | medium-sized | CAWSVSGSTDTQYF | TGTGCCTGGAGTGTCTCGGGAAGCACAGATACGCAGTATTTT
TRBD1 | TRBJ2-3 | TRBV6-2/TRBV6-3 | - | CASSYRGRGPGRTDTQYF | TGTGCCAGCAGTTATAGGGGCAGGGGGCCTGGACGCACAGATACGCAGTATTTT
TRBD1 | TRBJ1-2 | TRBV27 | - | CASSKGTGGGRGYTF | TGTGCCAGCAGTAAGGGGACAGGAGGAGGGCGAGGCTACACCTTC
TRBD1 | TRBJ1-2 | TRBV28 | - | CASSSTGGANYGYTF | TGTGCCAGCAGTTCGACAGGGGGCGCGAACTATGGCTACACCTTC
TRBD1 | TRBJ1-2 | TRBV5-1 | - | CASSPARQGVYGYTF | TGCGCCAGCAGCCCCGCCCGACAGGGTGTCTATGGCTACACCTTC
TRBD1 | TRBJ1-2 | TRBV4-2 | once | CASSQETGGVYGYTF | TGTGCCAGCAGCCAAGAGACAGGGGGGGTGTATGGCTACACCTTC